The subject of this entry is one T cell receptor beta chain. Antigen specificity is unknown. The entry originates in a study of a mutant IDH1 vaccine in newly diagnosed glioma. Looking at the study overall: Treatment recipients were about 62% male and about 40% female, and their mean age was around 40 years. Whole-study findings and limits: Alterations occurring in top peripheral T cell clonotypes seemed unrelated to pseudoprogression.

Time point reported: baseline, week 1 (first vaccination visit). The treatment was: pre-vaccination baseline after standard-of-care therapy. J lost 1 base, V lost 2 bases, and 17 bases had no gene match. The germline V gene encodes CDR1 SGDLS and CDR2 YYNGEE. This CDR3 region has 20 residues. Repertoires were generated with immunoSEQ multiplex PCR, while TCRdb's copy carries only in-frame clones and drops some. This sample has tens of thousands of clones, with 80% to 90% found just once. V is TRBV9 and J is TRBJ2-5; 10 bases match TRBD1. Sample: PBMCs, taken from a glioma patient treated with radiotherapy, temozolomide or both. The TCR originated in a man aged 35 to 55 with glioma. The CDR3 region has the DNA TGTGCCAGCAGCGTTCGGACAGGGGGAGGTGTTTTGGGAGTCCAAGAGACCCAGTACTTC. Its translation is CASSVRTGGGVLGVQETQYF.